The sequence of this TCR beta chain was determined in a study of blood T cell repertoires in COVID-19. For the study at large: Samples taken during acute and convalescent COVID-19 were collected in the United States, Italy and Spain.

Original processing notes: Nucleated cell counts were estimated from reference gene primer amplification. Generated by immunoSEQ multiplex PCR, the TCRdb table keeps only in-frame clones and is missing some. The V and J calls and clone size were taken over from that table, and D and trimming were inferred from the DNA. In the table there are tens of thousands of clones, more than 75% of which are singletons. Germline trimming cut 4 bases from V and 10 bases from J; bases unmatched to any gene: 7. Per germline, CDR1 LGHDT and CDR2 YNNKEL (reference sequence). This CDR3 has 15 amino acids. The sample was peripheral blood. The receptor comes from an elderly woman with COVID-19, enrolled during active disease. This chain joins TRBV3-1 (or the pseudogene TRBV3-2) and TRBJ2-1; 13 bases are shared with TRBD2. The CDR3 region has the DNA TGTGCCAGCAGCCGCAGAGGACTAGCGGGGGAGGAGCAGTTCTTC. This codes for CASSRRGLAGEEQFF.